The T cell receptor (beta chain) under discussion was sequenced for a study of blood T cells in healthy people across ages. CDR3 size: 12 residues. V was clipped by 7 bases and J by 8 bases, with 14 bases between them. Germline V lookup: CDR1 SNHLY, CDR2 FYNNEI. Overall study findings and caveats: Naive CD4+ cells and diversity were both higher in long-lived donors than in aged donors. Per million T cells, the diversity of TCR beta decreased roughly linearly as age advanced. Higher naive T cell percentage went strongly together with higher TCR beta diversity.

Sample-barcoded 5' priming and a J-beta primer mix drove a second PCR of 7 to 11 cycles. TCRdb re-called the 5' RACE reads through MiXCR, storing one row per CDR3 protein. The table shows about 1.4 million distinct CDR3 sequences, with 45% to 70% occurring only once. As for this clonotype: The antigen is undetermined.

The origin of this receptor is a man aged 18-30 years in good health. The chain recombines TRBV2 with TRBJ1-2; D is ambiguous. Sample: blood. CDR3 amino acids: CASNPLDMGYTF. CDR3 bases: TGTGCCAGCAATCCCCTTGACATGGGCTACACCTTC.